The 8 T cell receptor beta chains reported below all come from one sample, sequenced in a study of T cell repertoires and HLA-DP antigens. Which antigens these TCRs recognize remains unknown. TCRdb's copy holds only in-frame clones and misses some; the assay was immunoSEQ multiplex PCR. The sample includes around 70,000 clones, about 82% seen only once; the top ten take about 1.6%. Specimen: CD4+ T cells from PBMCs. These TCRs come from a man in his sixties in good health and CMV-seronegative.

This chain links TRBV6-1 with TRBJ2-2; 13 bases fit TRBD2. Germline CDR1 reads MNHNS; CDR2 reads SASEGT. V trimming: 6 bases; J trimming: 5 bases; junction bases outside the gene matches: 3. The CDR3 contains 15 residues. CDR3 protein: CASRGLAGNTGELFF. DNA of the CDR3: TGTGCCAGCAGGGGACTAGCGGGGAATACCGGGGAGCTGTTTTTT.

This rearrangement joins TRBV11-2 to TRBJ1-2; D call uncertain. CDR1 and CDR2 from the germline V gene are SGHAT and FQNNGV. This CDR3 has 14 residues. V lost 4 bases and J 2 bases, leaving 11 bases between the germline ends. The CDR3 region has the DNA TGTGCCAGCAGCTCCCAAGAGACAAACTATGGCTACACCTTC. Amino acids: CASSSQETNYGYTF.

This sequence joins TRBV5-1 and TRBJ2-3; perhaps D is TRBD1 or TRBD2 (5 bases each). The CDR3 totals 15 residues. CDR1 is SGHRS and CDR2 is YFSETQ in the germline V gene. V lost 2 bases to trimming and J lost 6 bases, with 16 bases between them. The DNA of the CDR3 is TGCGCCAGCAGCTTCGTGGGGGAGACGGCGGATACGCAGTATTTT. Amino acids: CASSFVGETADTQYF.

V gene TRBV19 combines with J gene TRBJ1-5; D is unresolved. Trimming stripped 5 bases from V and 3 bases from J, with 8 bases between. Germline values: CDR1 LNHDA, CDR2 SQIVND (reference sequence). This CDR3 contains 13 residues. The CDR3 region is CASSGIVNQPQHF. DNA of the CDR3: TGTGCCAGTAGTGGGATAGTCAATCAGCCCCAGCATTTT.

V and J are TRBV4-3 and TRBJ2-3; TRBD1 aligns across 11 bases. The CDR3 spans 16 residues. The germline V gene encodes CDR1 LGHNA and CDR2 YSLEER. The V gene end was trimmed by 4 bases and the J gene end by 3 bases; junction bases not matched to a gene: 6. The DNA of the CDR3 is TGCGCCAGCAGCCCACGGACAGGGGGCGTTACAGATACGCAGTATTTT. It translates to CASSPRTGGVTDTQYF.

The chain is built from TRBV6-1 and TRBJ2-1, with 7 positions matching TRBD1. There are 14 residues in the CDR3. With 4 bases clipped from V and 1 base from J, the junction kept 1 base outside the gene matches. Germline lookup yields CDR1 MNHNS and CDR2 SASEGT. The CDR3 DNA follows: TGTGCCAGCAGTGGACAGGGTTCCTACAATGAGCAGTTCTTC. It yields the protein CASSGQGSYNEQFF.

The genes are TRBV19 and TRBJ2-2; TRBD2 might be the D (6 bases). The CDR3 contains 16 residues. Trimming stripped 5 bases from V and 0 bases from J, with 13 bases between. The germline V gene has CDR1 LNHDA and CDR2 SQIVND (reference sequence). The CDR3 protein is CASSPEGRANTGELFF. CDR3 DNA: TGTGCCAGTAGTCCGGAGGGCCGAGCGAACACCGGGGAGCTGTTTTTT.

This clone was found once. The chain joins TRBV5-1 to TRBJ2-7; 7 bases are shared with TRBD2. Germline V gives CDR1 SGHRS, CDR2 YFSETQ. The CDR3 runs 14 residues. Germline trimming cut 7 bases from V and 4 bases from J; bases unmatched to any gene: 11. This CDR3 reads CASPRGTTGYEQYV. The CDR3, as DNA: TGCGCCAGCCCCCGGGGGACTACCGGGTACGAGCAGTACGTC.